This TCR beta chain was identified during a study of OX40 agonist ivuxolimab in advanced cancers. Overall study: Dosing consisted of intravenous ivuxolimab at 0.01 to 10 mg/kg every 2 weeks.

The CDR3 covers 13 residues. The germline gives CDR1 SSHAT, CDR2 FNYEAQ (reference sequence). TCRdb's table, derived via immunoSEQ multiplex PCR, lists solely in-frame clones and lacks some. The data hold tens of thousands of clones, with 80% to 90% observed a single time. The study, taken as a whole, reports: There was clonal expansion of CD4+ and CD8+ blood T cells by week 6 at 0.1 to 3.0 mg/kg. Compared with CD4+, CD8+ T cells on average had more expanded clones.

Concerning this clone: What it recognizes is unknown. Relative to the germline gene, one junction end is altered; a read error may explain this.

A history of autoimmune disease or systemic immunosuppression excluded patients. This clonotype was obtained from an adult with an advanced solid tumor such as melanoma, head and neck, liver or kidney cancer. Sequenced material: CD4+ or CD8+ T cells sorted from blood, taken in a trial of the OX40 agonist ivuxolimab. This chain connects TRBV7-7 to TRBJ2-7; D gene unclear. The CDR3 region is CASSFGPSYEQYF. The CDR3 region has the DNA TGTGCTAGCAGCTTTGGACCGTCCTACGAGCAGTACTTC.